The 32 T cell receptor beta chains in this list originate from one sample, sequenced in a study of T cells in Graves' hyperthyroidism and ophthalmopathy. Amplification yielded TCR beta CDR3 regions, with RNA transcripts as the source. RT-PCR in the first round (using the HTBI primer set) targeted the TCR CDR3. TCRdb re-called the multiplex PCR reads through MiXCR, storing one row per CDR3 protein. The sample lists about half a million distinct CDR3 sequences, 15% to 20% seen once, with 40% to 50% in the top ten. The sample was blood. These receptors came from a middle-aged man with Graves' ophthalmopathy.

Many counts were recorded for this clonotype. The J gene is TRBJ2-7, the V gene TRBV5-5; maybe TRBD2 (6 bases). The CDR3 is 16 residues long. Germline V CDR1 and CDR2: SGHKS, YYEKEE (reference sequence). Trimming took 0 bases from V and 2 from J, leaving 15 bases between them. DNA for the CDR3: TGTGCCAGCAGCTTGGAGGAGGGCCAACCAGCCTACGAGCAGTACTTC. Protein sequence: CASSLEEGQPAYEQYF. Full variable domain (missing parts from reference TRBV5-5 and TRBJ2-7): DAGVTQSPTHLIKTRGQQVTLRCSPISGHKSVSWYQQVLGQGPQFIFQYYEKEERGRGNFPDRFSARQFPNYSSELNVNALLLGDSALYLCASSLEEGQPAYEQYFGPGTRLTVT.

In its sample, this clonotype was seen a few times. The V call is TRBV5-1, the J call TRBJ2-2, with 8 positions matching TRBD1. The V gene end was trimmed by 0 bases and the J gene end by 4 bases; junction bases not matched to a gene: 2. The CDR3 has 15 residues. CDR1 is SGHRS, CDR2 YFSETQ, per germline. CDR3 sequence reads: CASSLDRGTTGELFF. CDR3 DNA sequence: TGCGCCAGCAGCTTGGACAGGGGGACCACCGGGGAGCTGTTTTTT.

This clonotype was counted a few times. This CDR3 is CASSSQGSGNQPQHF. DNA of the CDR3: TGTGCCAGCAGCAGCCAAGGGTCTGGCAATCAGCCCCAGCATTTT. The chain employs TRBV9 and TRBJ1-5; D gene ambiguous. This CDR3 region has 15 residues. Trimming took 4 bases from V and 2 from J, leaving 13 bases between them. Germline assignment: CDR1 SGDLS and CDR2 YYNGEE.

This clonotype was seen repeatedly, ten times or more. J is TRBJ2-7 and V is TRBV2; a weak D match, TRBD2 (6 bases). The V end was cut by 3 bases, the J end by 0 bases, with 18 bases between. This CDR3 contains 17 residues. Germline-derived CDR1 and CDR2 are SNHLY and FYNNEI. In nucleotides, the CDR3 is TGTGCCAGCAGTGATCCCCCGACGTACGGGAGCTCCTACGAGCAGTACTTC. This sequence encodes CASSDPPTYGSSYEQYF.

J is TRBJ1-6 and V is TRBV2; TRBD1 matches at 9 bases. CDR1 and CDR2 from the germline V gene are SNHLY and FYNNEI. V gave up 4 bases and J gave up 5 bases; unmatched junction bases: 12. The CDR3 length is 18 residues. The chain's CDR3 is CASSGPFYGQGNNSPLHF. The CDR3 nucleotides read TGTGCCAGCAGTGGACCCTTCTATGGACAGGGGAATAATTCACCCCTCCACTTT. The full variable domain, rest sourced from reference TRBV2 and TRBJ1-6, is EPEVTQTPSHQVTQMGQEVILRCVPISNHLYFYWYRQILGQKVEFLVSFYNNEISEKSEIFDDQFSVERPDGSNFTLKIRSTKLEDSAMYFCASSGPFYGQGNNSPLHFGNGTRLTVT.

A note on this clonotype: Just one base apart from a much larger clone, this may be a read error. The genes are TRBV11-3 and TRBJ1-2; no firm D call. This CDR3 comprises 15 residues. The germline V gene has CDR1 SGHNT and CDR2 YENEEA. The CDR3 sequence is CASSLVNRGAYGYTF. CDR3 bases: TGTGCCAGCAGTTTAGTCAATCGGGGAGCCTATGGCTACACCTTC.

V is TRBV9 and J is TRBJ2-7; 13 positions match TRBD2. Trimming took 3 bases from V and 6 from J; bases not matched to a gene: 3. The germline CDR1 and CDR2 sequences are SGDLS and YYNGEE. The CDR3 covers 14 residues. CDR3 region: CASSGTSGGVEQYF. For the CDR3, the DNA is TGTGCCAGCAGCGGGACTAGCGGGGGCGTCGAGCAGTACTTC.

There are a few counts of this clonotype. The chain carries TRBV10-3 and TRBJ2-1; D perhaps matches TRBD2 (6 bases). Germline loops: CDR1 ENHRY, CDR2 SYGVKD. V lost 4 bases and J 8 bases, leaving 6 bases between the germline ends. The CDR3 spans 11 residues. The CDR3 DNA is TGTGCCATCAGTGGGGGGGATGAGCAGTTCTTC. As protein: CAISGGDEQFF.

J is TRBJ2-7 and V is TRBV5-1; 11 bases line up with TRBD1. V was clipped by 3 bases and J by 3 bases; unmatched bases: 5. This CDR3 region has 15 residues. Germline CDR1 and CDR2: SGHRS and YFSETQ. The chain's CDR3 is CASSSRTGGIYEQYF. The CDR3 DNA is TGCGCCAGCAGCTCGAGGACAGGGGGCATCTACGAGCAGTACTTC.

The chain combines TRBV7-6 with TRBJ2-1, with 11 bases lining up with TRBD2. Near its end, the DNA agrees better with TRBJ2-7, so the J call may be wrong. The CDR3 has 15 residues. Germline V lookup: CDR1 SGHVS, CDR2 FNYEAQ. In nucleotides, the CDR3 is TGTGCCAGCAGCTCATTAGCGGGGGGGGCCAATGAGCAGTACTTC. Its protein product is CASSSLAGGANEQYF.

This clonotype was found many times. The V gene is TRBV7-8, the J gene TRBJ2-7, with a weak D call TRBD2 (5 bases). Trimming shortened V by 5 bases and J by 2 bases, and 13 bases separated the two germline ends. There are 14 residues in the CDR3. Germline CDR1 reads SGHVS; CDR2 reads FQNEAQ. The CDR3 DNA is TGTGCCAGCAGCCCAGTGCTAGCCCCCTACGAGCAGTACTTC. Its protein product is CASSPVLAPYEQYF.

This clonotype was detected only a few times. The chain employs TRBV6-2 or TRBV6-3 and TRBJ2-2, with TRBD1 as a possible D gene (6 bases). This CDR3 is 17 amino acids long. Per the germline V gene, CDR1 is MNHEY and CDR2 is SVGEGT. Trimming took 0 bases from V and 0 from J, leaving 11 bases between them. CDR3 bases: TGTGCCAGCAGTTACTCGACAGGTTCGACGAACACCGGGGAGCTGTTTTTT. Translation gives CASSYSTGSTNTGELFF.

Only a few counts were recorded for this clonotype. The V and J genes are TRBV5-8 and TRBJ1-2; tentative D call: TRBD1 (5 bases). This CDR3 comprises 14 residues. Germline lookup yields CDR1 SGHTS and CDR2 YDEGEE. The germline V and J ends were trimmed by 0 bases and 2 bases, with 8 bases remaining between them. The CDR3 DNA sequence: TGTGCCAGCAGCTTGGGCGGGGGGAACTATGGCTACACCTTC. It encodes CASSLGGGNYGYTF.

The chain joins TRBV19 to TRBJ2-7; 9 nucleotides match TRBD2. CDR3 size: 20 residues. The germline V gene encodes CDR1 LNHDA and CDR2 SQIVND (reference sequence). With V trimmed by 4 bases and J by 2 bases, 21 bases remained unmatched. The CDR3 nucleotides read TGTGCCAGTAGTACCAGAGTTAGCGGGAGAAATTTAGGTCCCACCTACGAGCAGTACTTC. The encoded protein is CASSTRVSGRNLGPTYEQYF.

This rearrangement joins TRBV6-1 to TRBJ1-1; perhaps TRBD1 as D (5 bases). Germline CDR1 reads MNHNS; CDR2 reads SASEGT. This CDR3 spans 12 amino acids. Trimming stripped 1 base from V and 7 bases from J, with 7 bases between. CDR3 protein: CASSEVGGEAFF. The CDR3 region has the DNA TGTGCCAGCAGTGAAGTGGGGGGTGAAGCTTTCTTT.

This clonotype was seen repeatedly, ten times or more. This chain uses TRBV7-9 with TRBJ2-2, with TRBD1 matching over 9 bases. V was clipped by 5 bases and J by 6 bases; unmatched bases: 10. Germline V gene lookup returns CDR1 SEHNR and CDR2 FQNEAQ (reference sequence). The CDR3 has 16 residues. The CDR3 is CASSPRDRVYAGELFF. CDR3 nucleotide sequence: TGTGCCAGCAGCCCCCGGGACAGGGTTTACGCCGGGGAGCTGTTTTTT.

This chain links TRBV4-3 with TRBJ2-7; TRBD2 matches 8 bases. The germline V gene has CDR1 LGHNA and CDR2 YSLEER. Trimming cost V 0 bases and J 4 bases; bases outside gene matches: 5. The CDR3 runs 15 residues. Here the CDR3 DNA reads TGCGCCAGCAGCCAAGAGTACGGGAGGGTTTACGAGCAGTACTTC. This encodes CASSQEYGRVYEQYF.

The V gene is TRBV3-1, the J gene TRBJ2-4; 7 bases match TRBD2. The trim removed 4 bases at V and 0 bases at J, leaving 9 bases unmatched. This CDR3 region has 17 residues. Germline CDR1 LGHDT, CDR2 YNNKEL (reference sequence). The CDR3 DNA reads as TGTGCCAGCAGCCGTGGGGCGGGGGACCCAGCCAAAAACATTCAGTACTTC. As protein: CASSRGAGDPAKNIQYF.

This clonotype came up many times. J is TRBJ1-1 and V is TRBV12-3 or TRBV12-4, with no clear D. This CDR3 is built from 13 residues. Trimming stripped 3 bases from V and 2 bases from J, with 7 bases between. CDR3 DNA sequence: TGTGCCAGCAGTTTGGACGCAAACACTGAAGCTTTCTTT. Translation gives CASSLDANTEAFF.

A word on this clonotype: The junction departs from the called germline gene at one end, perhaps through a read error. CDR3 nucleotide sequence: TGTGCCAGCAGCCCGACTAGTTCCACAGATACGCAGTGTTTT. It encodes CASSPTSSTDTQCF. The genes are TRBV7-3 and TRBJ2-3; tentatively, D is TRBD2 (6 bases). CDR3 length: 14 amino acids. The germline V gene encodes CDR1 SGHTA and CDR2 FQGTGA.

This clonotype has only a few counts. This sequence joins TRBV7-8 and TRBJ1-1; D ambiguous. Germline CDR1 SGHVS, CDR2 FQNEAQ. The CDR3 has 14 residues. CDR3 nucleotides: TGTACCCCAGGCGGCGGTGGAGGAGACACTGAAGCTTTCTTT. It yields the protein CTPGGGGGDTEAFF.

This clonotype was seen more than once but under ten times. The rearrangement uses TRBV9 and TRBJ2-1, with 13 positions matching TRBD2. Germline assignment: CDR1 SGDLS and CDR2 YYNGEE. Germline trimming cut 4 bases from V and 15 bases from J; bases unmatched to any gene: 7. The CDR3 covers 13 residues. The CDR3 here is CASSHLTSGGVFF. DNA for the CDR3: TGTGCCAGCAGCCACCTCACTAGCGGGGGGGTGTTCTTC.

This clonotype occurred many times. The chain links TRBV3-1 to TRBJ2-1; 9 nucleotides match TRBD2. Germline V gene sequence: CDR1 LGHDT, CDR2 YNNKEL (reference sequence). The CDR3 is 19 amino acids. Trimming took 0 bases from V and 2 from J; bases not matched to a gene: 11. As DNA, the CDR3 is TGTGCCAGCAGCCAAGACGCCCTAAGCGGGAGGTTACCCTACAATGAGCAGTTCTTC. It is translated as CASSQDALSGRLPYNEQFF.

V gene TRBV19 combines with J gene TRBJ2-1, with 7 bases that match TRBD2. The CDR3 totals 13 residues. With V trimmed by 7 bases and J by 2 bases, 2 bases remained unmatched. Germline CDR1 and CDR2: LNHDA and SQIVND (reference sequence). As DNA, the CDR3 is TGTGCCAGTATGGCGGGAGCCTACAATGAGCAGTTCTTC. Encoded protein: CASMAGAYNEQFF.

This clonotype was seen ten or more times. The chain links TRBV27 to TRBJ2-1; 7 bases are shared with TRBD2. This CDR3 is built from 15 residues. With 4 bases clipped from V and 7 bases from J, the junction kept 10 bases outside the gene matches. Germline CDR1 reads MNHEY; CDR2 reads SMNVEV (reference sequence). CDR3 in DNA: TGTGCCAGCAGTTACCGGGGAGGGAATTATAATGAGCAGTTCTTC. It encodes CASSYRGGNYNEQFF.

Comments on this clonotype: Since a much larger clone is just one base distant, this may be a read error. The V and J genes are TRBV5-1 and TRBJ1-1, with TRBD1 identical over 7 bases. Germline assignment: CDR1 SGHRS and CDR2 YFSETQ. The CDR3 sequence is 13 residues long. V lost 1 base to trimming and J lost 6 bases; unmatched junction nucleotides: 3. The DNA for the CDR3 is TGCGCCAGCAGCTTGACGGGACAGCCTGAAGCTTTCTTT. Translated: CASSLTGQPEAFF.

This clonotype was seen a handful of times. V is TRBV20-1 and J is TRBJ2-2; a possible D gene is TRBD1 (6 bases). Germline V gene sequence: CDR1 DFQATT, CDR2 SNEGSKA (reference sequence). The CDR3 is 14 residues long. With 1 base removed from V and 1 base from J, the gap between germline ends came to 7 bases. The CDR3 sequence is CSARGGQNTGELFF. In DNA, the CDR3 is TGCAGTGCTAGAGGGGGACAGAACACCGGGGAGCTGTTTTTT.

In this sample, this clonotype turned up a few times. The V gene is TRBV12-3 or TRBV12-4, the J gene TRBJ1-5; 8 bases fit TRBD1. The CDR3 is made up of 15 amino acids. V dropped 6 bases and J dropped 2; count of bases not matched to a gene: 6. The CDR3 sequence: CASSLDRVRNQPQHF. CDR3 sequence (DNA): TGTGCCAGCAGCCTGGACAGGGTACGCAATCAGCCCCAGCATTTT.

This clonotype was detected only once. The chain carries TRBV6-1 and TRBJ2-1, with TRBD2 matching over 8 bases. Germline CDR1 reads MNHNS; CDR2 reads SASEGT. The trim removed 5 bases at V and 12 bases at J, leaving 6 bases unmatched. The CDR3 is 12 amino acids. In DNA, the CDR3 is TGTGCCAGCAGTCTCGACCGGGGGGGGCAGTTCTTC. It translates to CASSLDRGGQFF.

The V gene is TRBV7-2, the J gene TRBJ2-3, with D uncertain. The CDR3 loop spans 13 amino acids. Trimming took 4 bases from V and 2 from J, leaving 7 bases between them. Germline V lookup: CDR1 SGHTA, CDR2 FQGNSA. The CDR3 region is CASSSDLTDTQYF. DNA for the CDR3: TGTGCCAGCAGCTCCGACCTCACAGATACGCAGTATTTT.

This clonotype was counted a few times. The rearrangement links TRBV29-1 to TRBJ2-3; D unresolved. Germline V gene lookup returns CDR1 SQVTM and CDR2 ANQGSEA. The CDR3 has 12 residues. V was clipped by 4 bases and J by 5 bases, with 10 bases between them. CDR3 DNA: TGCAGCGTTGCCCGTTCTAAAGATACGCAGTATTTT. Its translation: CSVARSKDTQYF.

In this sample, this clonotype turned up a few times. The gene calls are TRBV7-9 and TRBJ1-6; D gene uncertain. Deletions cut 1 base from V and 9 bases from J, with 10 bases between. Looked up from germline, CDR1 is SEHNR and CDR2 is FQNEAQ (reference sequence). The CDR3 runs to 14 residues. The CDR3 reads CASSLGGNFSPLHF. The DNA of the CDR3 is TGTGCCAGCAGCTTAGGAGGGAATTTTTCACCCCTCCACTTT.